The 28 T cell receptor beta chains presented below share a single source sample, sequenced in a study of human T cells and chemical hapten exposure. Indicated time point: patch test 3, about 24 weeks after DPC sensitization. The treatment was: therapeutic diphenylcyclopropenone sensitization with weekly scalp DPC. TCRdb analysed the RACE reads with MiXCR anew, one entry per CDR3 protein. The data show just under 65,000 distinct CDR3 sequences, 11% seen once. The sample consisted of whole blood, taken in connection with sensitization to the hapten diphenylcyclopropenone (DPC). The origin of the receptors is a woman aged 25 to 39 with alopecia areata. Some clones in this sample may be carry-over from other donors' samples.

The chain joins TRBV7-3 to TRBJ1-1, with no clear D. V dropped 0 bases and J dropped 1 base, with 3 bases sitting between them. CDR3 length equals 13 residues. Germline V gene sequence: CDR1 SGHTA, CDR2 FQGTGA. In DNA form, the CDR3 reads TGTGCCAGCAGCTTAACGTCGAACACTGAAGCTTTCTTT. It codes for CASSLTSNTEAFF. Full variable domain (missing parts from reference TRBV7-3 and TRBJ1-1): GAGVSQTPSNKVTEKGKYVELRCDPISGHTALYWYRQSLGQGPEFLIYFQGTGAADDSGLPNDRFFAVRPEGSVSTLKIQRTERGDSAVYLCASSLTSNTEAFFGQGTRLTVV.

This clonotype was recorded at least ten times. The chain is built from TRBV6-2 or TRBV6-3 and TRBJ2-3, with D maybe TRBD1 (6 bases). Trimming cost V 11 bases and J 3 bases, with 18 bases left between them. Looked up from germline, CDR1 is MNHEY and CDR2 is SVGEGT. The CDR3 has 14 amino acids. CDR3 DNA: TGTGCCGGATCTCCGCCCGACAGGACAGATACGCAGTATTTT. Its translation: CAGSPPDRTDTQYF.

This clonotype was detected many times. This chain links TRBV7-3 with TRBJ2-2; D may be TRBD2 (6 bases). V was shortened by 5 bases and J by 2 bases, with 9 bases between the two germline ends. The germline CDR1 and CDR2 sequences are SGHTA and FQGTGA. This CDR3 is 14 amino acids long. CDR3 nucleotides: TGTGCCAGCAGCACGGACTATAACACCGGGGAGCTGTTTTTT. Its protein is CASSTDYNTGELFF. The full variable domain, its missing parts supplied by reference TRBV7-3 and TRBJ2-2, is GAGVSQTPSNKVTEKGKYVELRCDPISGHTALYWYRQSLGQGPEFLIYFQGTGAADDSGLPNDRFFAVRPEGSVSTLKIQRTERGDSAVYLCASSTDYNTGELFFGEGSRLTVL.

This clonotype has a handful of counts. The genes are TRBV11-1 and TRBJ2-5; D is unclear. The V end lost 6 bases, the J end lost 1 base, and 9 bases lay between the germline ends. CDR1 and CDR2 (germline): SGHAT, FQDESV (reference sequence). CDR3 size: 13 residues. The CDR3 is CASRNQRQETQYF. Here the CDR3 DNA reads TGTGCCAGCAGGAATCAACGCCAAGAGACCCAGTACTTC.

This clonotype was recorded at least ten times. V gene TRBV29-1 combines with J gene TRBJ2-6; D is unresolved. V lost 1 base and J 0 bases, leaving 4 bases between the germline ends. The CDR3 has 14 residues. Germline lookup yields CDR1 SQVTM and CDR2 ANQGSEA. CDR3 region: CSVEGPSGANVLTF. DNA for the CDR3: TGCAGCGTTGAAGGCCCCTCTGGGGCCAACGTCCTGACTTTC.

The V and J genes are TRBV5-5 and TRBJ2-3; D is unclear. V was pared by 5 bases and J by 2 bases, with 9 bases between. Germline CDR1 and CDR2: SGHKS and YYEKEE (reference sequence). There are 13 residues in the CDR3. The CDR3 region has the DNA TGTGCCAGCAGTGCTTGGTCCACAGATACGCAGTATTTT. Protein product: CASSAWSTDTQYF.

The chain couples TRBV12-3 or TRBV12-4 to TRBJ1-2; maybe TRBD1 (6 bases). V lost 4 bases and J lost 7, with 16 bases in between. This CDR3 spans 14 amino acids. The CDR3: CASSSGQYVGGYTF. In DNA form, the CDR3 reads TGTGCCAGCAGTTCAGGACAGTATGTTGGTGGCTACACCTTC.

This clonotype was seen only a few times. The J gene is TRBJ2-3, the V gene TRBV11-1, with D unresolved. Trimming removed 1 base at V and 3 bases at J, with 11 bases between. Germline values: CDR1 SGHAT, CDR2 FQDESV (reference sequence). The CDR3 consists of 15 residues. CDR3 bases: TGTGCCAGCAGCTTAGACAGAGGTGCGACAGATACGCAGTATTTT. Its protein product is CASSLDRGATDTQYF.

The table lists this clonotype with a few counts. V usage is TRBV20-1 and J usage is TRBJ2-4, with D perhaps matching TRBD1 or TRBD2 (5 bases each). There are 14 residues in the CDR3. V was shortened by 3 bases and J by 9 bases, with 18 bases between the two germline ends. The germline V gene has CDR1 DFQATT and CDR2 SNEGSKA (reference sequence). The CDR3 DNA is TGCAGTGCTAGCCGGGGCCGGGCCTTGGGCATTCAGTACTTC. Protein: CSASRGRALGIQYF.

The chain joins TRBV12-3 or TRBV12-4 to TRBJ2-3, with D unresolved. V lost 4 bases, J lost 1 base, and 9 bases lay in between. CDR3 length equals 14 residues. As DNA, the CDR3 is TGTGCCAGCAGTTCCGGCGACGGCACAGATACGCAGTATTTT. It codes for CASSSGDGTDTQYF.

The chain combines TRBV10-1 with TRBJ2-2; perhaps D is TRBD1 or TRBD2 (5 bases each). Between the trimmed V and J ends, which lost 10 bases and 4 bases, there was a span of 13 bases. The length of the CDR3 is 13 residues. Germline V gene sequence: CDR1 WNHNN, CDR2 SYGVQD (reference sequence). The CDR3 region is CATQLGTTGELFF. CDR3 coding DNA: TGCGCCACCCAGCTAGGGACCACCGGGGAGCTGTTTTTT.

A few counts support this clonotype. The rearrangement joins TRBV7-8 to TRBJ2-3; 7 bases are shared with TRBD2. Germline CDR1 SGHVS, CDR2 FQNEAQ. The V and J ends lost 8 bases and 1 base, in that order; junction bases with no gene match: 6. This CDR3 comprises 14 residues. The CDR3 sequence is CASGRLAGTDTQYF. CDR3 DNA sequence: TGTGCCAGCGGGAGACTAGCCGGCACAGATACGCAGTATTTT.

The chain couples TRBV6-1 to TRBJ1-2, with unresolved D. This CDR3 spans 13 amino acids. CDR1 and CDR2 from the germline V gene are MNHNS and SASEGT. V dropped 3 bases and J dropped 4 bases, with 9 bases sitting between them. Here the CDR3 reads CASSEVSLYGYTF. Written as DNA, the CDR3 is TGTGCCAGCAGTGAGGTCAGCCTCTATGGCTACACCTTC.

The rearrangement joins TRBV5-4 to TRBJ2-3; 9 bases are shared with TRBD1. The CDR3 is 16 amino acids. Losses at the gene ends were 6 bases for V and 2 bases for J; bases not matched to a gene: 10. Germline CDR1 and CDR2: SGHNT and YYREEE (reference sequence). CDR3 sequence reads: CASTHWGTGPTDTQYF. For the CDR3, the DNA is TGTGCCAGCACCCATTGGGGGACAGGGCCCACAGATACGCAGTATTTT.

This clonotype was detected only a few times. The chain recombines TRBV6-2 or TRBV6-3 with TRBJ1-5; tentatively, D is TRBD1 (5 bases). The CDR3 spans 12 residues. CDR1 MNHEY and CDR2 SVGEGT come from the germline V gene. Trimming cost V 6 bases and J 6 bases, with 9 bases left between them. The CDR3 protein is CASSHGGQPQHF. The CDR3 DNA is TGTGCCAGCAGCCACGGGGGTCAGCCCCAGCATTTT.

This clonotype was observed a handful of times. V usage is TRBV29-1 and J usage is TRBJ1-2; tentative D call: TRBD1 (5 bases). CDR1 is SQVTM and CDR2 is ANQGSEA in the germline V gene. The CDR3 spans 17 residues. The V gene lost 3 bases and the J gene lost 5 bases, with 25 bases spanning the gap. In DNA, the CDR3 is TGCAGCGTTGACAAAGGGAATCGGCAGGGCGAGTGGTATGGCTACACCTTC. This sequence encodes CSVDKGNRQGEWYGYTF.

The rearrangement uses TRBV5-1 and TRBJ1-3; weak D call: TRBD1 (6 bases). The CDR3 length is 17 residues. The germline V gene encodes CDR1 SGHRS and CDR2 YFSETQ. The ends were cut back, 4 bases at V and 0 bases at J, with 17 bases in the middle. The CDR3 is CASSPGQLRYSGNTIYF. The CDR3 nucleotides read TGCGCCAGCAGCCCCGGACAGCTTCGATACTCTGGAAACACCATATATTTT.

This clonotype was seen more than once but under ten times. A read error may produce the germline difference seen at one junction end. CDR3 sequence reads: CAGSPARNEQFF. For the CDR3, the DNA is TGTGCCGGCAGTCCCGCCCGCAATGAGCAGTTCTTC. The chain recombines TRBV12-3 or TRBV12-4 with TRBJ2-1; no definite D call. The CDR3 totals 12 residues.

This clonotype was counted between two and nine times. The chain joins TRBV12-3 or TRBV12-4 to TRBJ1-5, with 9 bases matching TRBD1. This CDR3 spans 13 amino acids. Unmatched junction bases numbered 2, after V lost 6 bases and J lost 5 bases. The CDR3 loop is CASRQGADQPQHF. The DNA of the CDR3 is TGTGCCAGCAGACAGGGGGCCGATCAGCCCCAGCATTTT.

In its sample, this clonotype was seen a few times. V gene TRBV10-3 combines with J gene TRBJ2-5; 8 positions agree with TRBD1. This CDR3 is 13 amino acids long. CDR1 and CDR2 (germline): ENHRY, SYGVKD. V shed 9 bases, J shed 7 bases, and the junction held 10 bases outside the gene matches. CDR3 protein: CAIAQGEEGTQYF. The CDR3 region has the DNA TGTGCCATTGCACAGGGGGAGGAGGGGACCCAGTACTTC.

This rearrangement joins TRBV7-9 to TRBJ2-1, with 9 bases fitting TRBD2. The length of the CDR3 is 20 residues. Germline values: CDR1 SEHNR, CDR2 FQNEAQ (reference sequence). Trimming cost V 5 bases and J 0 bases; bases outside gene matches: 17. In nucleotides, the CDR3 is TGTGCCAGCAGCCCGATAGCGGGAGCCAGCCCCAAGGGCTCCTACAATGAGCAGTTCTTC. It yields the protein CASSPIAGASPKGSYNEQFF. The whole variable domain, filled in from reference TRBV7-9 and TRBJ2-1, reads DTGVSQNPRHKITKRGQNVTFRCDPISEHNRLYWYRQTLGQGPEFLTYFQNEAQLEKSRLLSDRFSAERPKGSFSTLEIQRTEQGDSAMYLCASSPIAGASPKGSYNEQFFGPGTRLTVL.

At least ten counts were recorded for this clonotype. V and J are TRBV28 and TRBJ2-7, with 12 positions matching TRBD2. V lost 5 bases to trimming and J lost 3 bases; unmatched junction nucleotides: 5. Germline CDR1 MDHEN, CDR2 SYDVKM. This CDR3 contains 15 residues. The CDR3 spells CASSLPGLAGYEQYF. The CDR3 nucleotides are TGTGCCAGCAGTCTCCCGGGACTAGCGGGCTACGAGCAGTACTTC.

This clonotype was observed a handful of times. J is TRBJ2-1 and V is TRBV20-1; D could derive from TRBD1 or TRBD2 (5 bases each). Trimming removed 3 bases at V and 3 bases at J, with 15 bases between. Germline CDR1 is DFQATT and CDR2 is SNEGSKA (reference sequence). The CDR3 loop spans 15 amino acids. CDR3 in DNA: TGCAGTGCTAGTGGGGGAGTACCAGACTACAATGAGCAGTTCTTC. Translated: CSASGGVPDYNEQFF.

The table lists this clonotype with many counts. The V call is TRBV18, the J call TRBJ2-7; 12 bases map to TRBD2. The CDR3 covers 17 residues. Germline V gene sequence: CDR1 KGHSH, CDR2 LQKENI. The J segment lost 0 bases and the V segment lost 5 bases, leaving 8 bases of the junction unmatched. The CDR3 DNA reads TGTGCCAGCTCAGCAAACGGACTAGCGGGAAACTCCTACGAGCAGTACTTC. Residues: CASSANGLAGNSYEQYF.

The chain links TRBV12-2 to TRBJ2-5. TRBV12-2 is a pseudogene segment. This CDR3 has 15 amino acids. The CDR3 nucleotides read TGTGCAAGTCGCCCCATGATTTTCGGACAAGAGACCCAGTACTTC. Translated, it gives CASRPMIFGQETQYF.

This clonotype has only a few counts. The chain carries TRBV29-1 and TRBJ2-3; D unresolved. Per germline, CDR1 SQVTM and CDR2 ANQGSEA. The CDR3 is 13 amino acids. Trimming shortened V by 5 bases and J by 2 bases, and 11 bases separated the two germline ends. The DNA of the CDR3 is TGCAGCGTTCCAGCGTTAGACACAGATACGCAGTATTTT. This translates into CSVPALDTDTQYF.

This clonotype appeared many times. The chain employs TRBV13 and TRBJ2-1, with D possibly TRBD1 on 6 matching bases. The germline V gene encodes CDR1 PRHDT and CDR2 FYEKMQ (reference sequence). The CDR3 is 13 residues long. Trimming shortened V by 5 bases and J by 10 bases, and 15 bases separated the two germline ends. The CDR3 DNA is TGTGCCAGCAGCCACCAGAGGGGGACGGAGCAGTTCTTC. This encodes CASSHQRGTEQFF.

This clonotype turned up a few times. This chain uses TRBV3-1 with TRBJ2-5; either TRBD1 or TRBD2 may supply D (5 bases each). This CDR3 spans 16 amino acids. CDR1 LGHDT and CDR2 YNNKEL come from the germline V gene (reference sequence). V gave up 4 bases and J gave up 5 bases, with 20 bases separating them. The CDR3 sequence is CASSPVTGGTYETQYF. The CDR3 bases are TGTGCCAGCAGCCCTGTGACTGGGGGAACGTATGAGACCCAGTACTTC.